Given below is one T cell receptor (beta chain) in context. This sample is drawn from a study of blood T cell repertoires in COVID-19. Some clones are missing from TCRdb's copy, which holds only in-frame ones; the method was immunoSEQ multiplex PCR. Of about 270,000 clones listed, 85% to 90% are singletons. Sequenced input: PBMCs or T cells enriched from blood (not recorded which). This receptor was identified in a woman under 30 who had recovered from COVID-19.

The CDR3 DNA is TGTGCCAGCAGCCTAACAGGGGGCGGCAATCAGCCCCAGCATTTT. As protein: CASSLTGGGNQPQHF. This chain links TRBV7-2 with TRBJ1-5, with TRBD1 matching over 9 bases. V trimming: 5 bases; J trimming: 2 bases; junction bases outside the gene matches: 4. CDR1 and CDR2 (germline): SGHTA, FQGNSA. The CDR3 totals 15 residues. The whole variable domain, remainder taken from reference TRBV7-2 and TRBJ1-5, is GAGVSQSPSNKVTEKGKDVELRCDPISGHTALYWYRQSLGQGLEFLIYFQGNSAPDKSGLPSDRFSAERTGGSVSTLTIQRTQQEDSAVYLCASSLTGGGNQPQHFGDGTRLSIL.